This TCR beta chain was documented in a study of blood T cell repertoires in COVID-19. As for the study in general: Acute and convalescent COVID-19 specimens originated in the United States, Italy and Spain. From T cells, B-cell-depleted T cells, or PBMCs came the material, which was cDNA or gDNA.

The CDR3 has 16 amino acids. Trimming removed 3 bases from V and 6 bases from J; junction bases left unmatched: 8. Germline CDR1 reads SGHRS; CDR2 reads YFSETQ. Authors' data handling: Reference gene primer amplification yielded estimated nucleated cell counts. TCRdb's table, derived via immunoSEQ multiplex PCR, lists solely in-frame clones and lacks some. From that table come the V and J calls and clone size; the DNA was used to work out D and trimming. The repertoire holds about 260,000 clones, with about 89% as singletons. This TCR derives from a woman aged 50 to 65 with acute or convalescent COVID-19. The genes are TRBV5-1 and TRBJ2-2, with 10 nucleotides matching TRBD1. Sequenced: peripheral blood. CDR3 sequence: CASSSGQGEVSGELFF. DNA of the CDR3: TGCGCCAGCAGCTCCGGACAGGGGGAGGTGTCCGGGGAGCTGTTTTTT.